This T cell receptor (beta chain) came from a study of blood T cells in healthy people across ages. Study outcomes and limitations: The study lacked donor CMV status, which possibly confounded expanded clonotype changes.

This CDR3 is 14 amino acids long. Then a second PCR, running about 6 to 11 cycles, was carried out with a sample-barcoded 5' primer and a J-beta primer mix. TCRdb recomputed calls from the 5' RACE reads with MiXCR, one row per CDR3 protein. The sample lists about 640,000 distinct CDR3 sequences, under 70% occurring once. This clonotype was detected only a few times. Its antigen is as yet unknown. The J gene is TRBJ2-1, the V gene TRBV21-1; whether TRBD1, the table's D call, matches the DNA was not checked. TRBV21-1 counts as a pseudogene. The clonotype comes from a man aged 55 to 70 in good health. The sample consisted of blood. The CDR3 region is CASSTRTGNNEQFF. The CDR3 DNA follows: TGTGCCAGCAGCACAAGGACAGGGAACAATGAGCAGTTCTTC.